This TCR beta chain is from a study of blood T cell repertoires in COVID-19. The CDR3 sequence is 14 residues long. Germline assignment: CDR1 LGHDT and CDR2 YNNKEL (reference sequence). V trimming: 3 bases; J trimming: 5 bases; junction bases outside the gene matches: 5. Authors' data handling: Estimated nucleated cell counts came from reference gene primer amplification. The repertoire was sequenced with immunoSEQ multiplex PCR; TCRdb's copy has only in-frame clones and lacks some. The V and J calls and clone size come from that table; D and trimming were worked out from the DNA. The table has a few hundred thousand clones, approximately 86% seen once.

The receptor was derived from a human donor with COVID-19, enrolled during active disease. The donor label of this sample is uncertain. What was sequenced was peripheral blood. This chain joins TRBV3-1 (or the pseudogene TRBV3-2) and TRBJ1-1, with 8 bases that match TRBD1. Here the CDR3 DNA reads TGTGCCAGCAGCCACACGGACAGGGATACTGAAGCTTTCTTT. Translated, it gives CASSHTDRDTEAFF.